This TCR beta chain was sequenced in a study of shared clonotypes between healthy human individuals. About the study: The study drew on two women and a few men aged 18 to 49 as donors.

Comment on this clone: The target antigen is unknown.

Assay used: immunoSEQ multiplex PCR; TCRdb lists only in-frame clones, some missing. The table has 2 million to 2.5 million clones, 85% to 95% seen once. The donors were adults (healthy and HIV-negative) with no recent acute infections or vaccinations. The split of CD4+ cells yielded CD45RA+ naive and CD45RA-negative memory subsets. Broader study findings: A limitation of the genetic and exposure-history diversity represented arose from few donors.

Trimming stripped 7 bases from V and 0 bases from J, with 12 bases between. This CDR3 comprises 14 residues. CDR1 is SNHLY, CDR2 FYNNEI, per germline. The TCR was taken from a man between 18 and 35 years old in good health. Some clones in this sample may be carry-over from other donors' samples. Specimen: naive CD4+ T cells from PBMCs. The subset was: CD45RA+ positively selected. The chain has TRBV2 and TRBJ2-5; no clear D. The CDR3 reads CASTRQTYQETQYF. The CDR3 bases are TGTGCCAGCACTCGGCAGACGTACCAAGAGACCCAGTACTTC.